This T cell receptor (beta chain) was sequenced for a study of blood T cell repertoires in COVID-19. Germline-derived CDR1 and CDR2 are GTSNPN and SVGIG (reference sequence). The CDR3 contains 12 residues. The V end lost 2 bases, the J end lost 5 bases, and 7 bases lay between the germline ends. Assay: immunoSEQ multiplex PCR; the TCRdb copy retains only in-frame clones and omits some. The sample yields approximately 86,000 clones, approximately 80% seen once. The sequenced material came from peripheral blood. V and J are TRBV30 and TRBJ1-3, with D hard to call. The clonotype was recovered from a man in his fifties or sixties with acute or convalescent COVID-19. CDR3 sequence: CAWSLQRNTIYF. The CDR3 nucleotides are TGTGCCTGGAGTCTACAGCGAAACACCATATATTTT.